A selection of T cell receptor beta chains follows, all from one sample in a study of T cell responses to AZD1222 COVID-19 vaccine. Assay: immunoSEQ multiplex PCR; the TCRdb copy retains only in-frame clones and omits some. The repertoire holds 150,000 to 200,000 clones, with 85% to 95% as singletons. The specimen comprised peripheral blood, sampled on day 0 of AZD1222 vaccination. The source of these receptors is an adult in good health. Both conserved end residues are part of each CDR3. D genes are given only for firm matches. Size is stated for part of the rows, as once, few or many counts, or as a class when the clone is expanded.

V gene: TRBV12-3/TRBV12-4; CDR3 length: 13; clone size: -; J gene: TRBJ1-1; D gene: -; CDR3 DNA: TGTGCCAGCAGTTTCACGGAGAACACTGAAGCTTTCTTT; CDR3 protein: CASSFTENTEAFF
V gene: TRBV10-2; CDR3 length: 16; clone size: -; J gene: TRBJ2-2; D gene: -; CDR3 DNA: TGCGCCAGCAGTCCACGACAGGCGCTAAACACCGGGGAGCTGTTTTTT; CDR3 protein: CASSPRQALNTGELFF
V gene: TRBV11-2; CDR3 length: 13; clone size: -; J gene: TRBJ1-1; D gene: -; CDR3 DNA: TGTGCCAGCAGCTTAGGGTACAGCGCTGAAGCTTTCTTT; CDR3 protein: CASSLGYSAEAFF
V gene: TRBV18; CDR3 length: 16; clone size: -; J gene: TRBJ1-3; D gene: -; CDR3 DNA: TGTGCCAGCTCACCAAGTCACGGGGGAGCTGGAAACACCATATATTTT; CDR3 protein: CASSPSHGGAGNTIYF
V gene: TRBV28; CDR3 length: 15; clone size: -; J gene: TRBJ1-1; D gene: -; CDR3 DNA: TGTGCCAGCAGTTTAATCTCGGTACCGAACACTGAAGCTTTCTTT; CDR3 protein: CASSLISVPNTEAFF
V gene: TRBV5-1; CDR3 length: 14; clone size: few; J gene: TRBJ1-1; D gene: TRBD1; CDR3 DNA: TGCGCCAGCAGCTGGGGACAGGGAATCACTGAAGCTTTCTTT; CDR3 protein: CASSWGQGITEAFF
V gene: TRBV12-5; CDR3 length: 14; clone size: -; J gene: TRBJ1-1; D gene: -; CDR3 DNA: TGTGCTAGTGGTTTGGTAAACAGGGAGGGTGAAGCTTTCTTT; CDR3 protein: CASGLVNREGEAFF
V gene: TRBV2; CDR3 length: 15; clone size: once; J gene: TRBJ2-1; D gene: -; CDR3 DNA: TGTGCCAGCAGCCTCTACGGTTTGTCCGGCAATGAGCAGTTCTTC; CDR3 protein: CASSLYGLSGNEQFF
V gene: TRBV4-1; CDR3 length: 15; clone size: -; J gene: TRBJ1-4; D gene: -; CDR3 DNA: TGCGCCAGCAGCTCAGGCGCAGGGGCAAATGAAAAACTGTTTTTT; CDR3 protein: CASSSGAGANEKLFF
V gene: TRBV18; CDR3 length: 14; clone size: once; J gene: TRBJ2-1; D gene: TRBD1; CDR3 DNA: TGTGCCAGCTCACCGGGGACAGGTAGGAATGAGCAGTTCTTC; CDR3 protein: CASSPGTGRNEQFF
V gene: TRBV27; CDR3 length: 14; clone size: -; J gene: TRBJ1-6; D gene: -; CDR3 DNA: TGTGCCAGCAGTTTACGGCTGGGTAATTCACCCCTCCACTTT; CDR3 protein: CASSLRLGNSPLHF
V gene: TRBV7-2; CDR3 length: 14; clone size: -; J gene: TRBJ2-7; D gene: -; CDR3 DNA: TGTGCCAGCAGCTTCAGCAGGGAGAGCTACGAGCAGTACTTC; CDR3 protein: CASSFSRESYEQYF
V gene: TRBV14; CDR3 length: 13; clone size: -; J gene: TRBJ1-5; D gene: -; CDR3 DNA: TGTGCCAGCAGCGTGGGGGGCAATCAGCCCCAGCATTTT; CDR3 protein: CASSVGGNQPQHF
V gene: TRBV7-2; CDR3 length: 14; clone size: -; J gene: TRBJ2-1; D gene: TRBD2; CDR3 DNA: TGTGCCAGCACCTCACTAGCGAACTACAATGAGCAGTTCTTC; CDR3 protein: CASTSLANYNEQFF
V gene: TRBV7-2; CDR3 length: 14; clone size: once; J gene: TRBJ1-5; D gene: -; CDR3 DNA: TGTGCCAGCAGCTTAGGGGGTGGCAATCAGCCCCAGCATTTT; CDR3 protein: CASSLGGGNQPQHF
V gene: TRBV27; CDR3 length: 13; clone size: once; J gene: TRBJ1-1; D gene: TRBD1; CDR3 DNA: TGTGCCAGCAGACTCGGACAGGGCACTGAAGCTTTCTTT; CDR3 protein: CASRLGQGTEAFF
V gene: TRBV20-1; CDR3 length: 11; clone size: -; J gene: TRBJ1-1; D gene: -; CDR3 DNA: TGCAGTGCGCCGAGAGGCACTGAAGCTTTCTTT; CDR3 protein: CSAPRGTEAFF
V gene: TRBV29-1; CDR3 length: 13; clone size: -; J gene: TRBJ1-5; D gene: -; CDR3 DNA: TGCAGCGTTGGAGGGGGGCTAGGTCAGCCCCAGCATTTT; CDR3 protein: CSVGGGLGQPQHF